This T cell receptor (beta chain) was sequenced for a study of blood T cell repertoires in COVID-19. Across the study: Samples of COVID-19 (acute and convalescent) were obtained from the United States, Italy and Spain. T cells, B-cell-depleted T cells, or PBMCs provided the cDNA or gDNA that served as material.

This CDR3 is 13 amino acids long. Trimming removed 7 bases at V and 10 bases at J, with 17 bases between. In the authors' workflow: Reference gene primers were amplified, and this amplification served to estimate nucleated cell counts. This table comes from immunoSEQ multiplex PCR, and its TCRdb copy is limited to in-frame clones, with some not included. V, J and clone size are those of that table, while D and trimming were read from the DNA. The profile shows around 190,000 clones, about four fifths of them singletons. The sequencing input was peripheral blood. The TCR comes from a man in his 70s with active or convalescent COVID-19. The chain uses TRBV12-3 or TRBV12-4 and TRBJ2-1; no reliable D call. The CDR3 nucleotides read TGTGCCAGCACCAAGAACACTCGCGGCGAGCAGTTCTTC. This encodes CASTKNTRGEQFF.